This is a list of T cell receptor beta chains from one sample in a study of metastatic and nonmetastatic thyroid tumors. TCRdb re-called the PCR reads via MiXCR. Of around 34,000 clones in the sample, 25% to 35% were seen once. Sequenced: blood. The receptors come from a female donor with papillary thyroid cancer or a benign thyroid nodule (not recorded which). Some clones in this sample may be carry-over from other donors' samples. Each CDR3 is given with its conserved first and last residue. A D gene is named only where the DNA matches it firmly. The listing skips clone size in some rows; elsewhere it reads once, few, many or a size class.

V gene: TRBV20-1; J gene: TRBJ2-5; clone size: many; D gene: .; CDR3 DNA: TGCAGTGCTAGAGATATAGTACAGCAGGGGGAGACCCAGTACTTC; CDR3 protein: CSARDIVQQGETQYF
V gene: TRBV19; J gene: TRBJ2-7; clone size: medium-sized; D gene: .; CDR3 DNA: TGTGCCAGTAGTACCTACAGGTTTAGCTCCTACGAGCAGTACTTC; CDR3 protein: CASSTYRFSSYEQYF
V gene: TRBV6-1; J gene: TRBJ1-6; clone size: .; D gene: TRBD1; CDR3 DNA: TGTGCCAGCACGCGGGACAGGGGGCTGGGGTCACCCCTCCACTTT; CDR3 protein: CASTRDRGLGSPLHF
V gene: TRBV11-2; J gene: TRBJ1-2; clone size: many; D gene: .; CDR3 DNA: TGTGCCAGCAAGGGGGGCCCCACTAACTATGGCTACACCTTC; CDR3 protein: CASKGGPTNYGYTF
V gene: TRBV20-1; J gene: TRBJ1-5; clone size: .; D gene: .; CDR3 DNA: TGCAGTGCTGAGGACAGACTCAATCAGCCCCAGCATTTT; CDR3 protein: CSAEDRLNQPQHF
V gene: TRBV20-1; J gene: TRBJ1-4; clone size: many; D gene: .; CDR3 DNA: TGCAGTGCTAGAGATCACGGCGGGGCTAATGAAAAACTGTTTTTT; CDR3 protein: CSARDHGGANEKLFF
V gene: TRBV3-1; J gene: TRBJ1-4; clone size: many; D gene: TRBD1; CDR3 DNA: TGTGCCAGCAGCCACTCTGTCCAGGGGGCTAGAGAAAAACTGTTTTTT; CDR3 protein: CASSHSVQGAREKLFF
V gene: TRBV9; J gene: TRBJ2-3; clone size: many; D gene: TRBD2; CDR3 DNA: TGTGCCAGCAGCGTAGTTGGCGGGGGGGGCACAGATACGCAGTATTTT; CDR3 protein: CASSVVGGGGTDTQYF
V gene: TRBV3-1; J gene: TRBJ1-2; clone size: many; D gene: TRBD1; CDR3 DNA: TGTGCCAGCACCCCCCAGGGGGGAGCTAACTATGGCTACACCTTC; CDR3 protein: CASTPQGGANYGYTF
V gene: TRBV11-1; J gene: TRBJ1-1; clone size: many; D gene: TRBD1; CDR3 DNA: TGTGCCAGCAGGCGGACAGGGTTGAACACTGAAGCTTTCTTT; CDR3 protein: CASRRTGLNTEAFF
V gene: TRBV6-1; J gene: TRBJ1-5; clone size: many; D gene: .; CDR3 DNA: TGTGCCAGCAGTGGGGCAGGGCTTAATCAGCCCCAGCATTTT; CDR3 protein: CASSGAGLNQPQHF
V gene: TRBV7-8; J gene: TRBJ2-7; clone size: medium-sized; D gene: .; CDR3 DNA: TGTGCCAGCAGCTTACGTCTATCCTACGAGCAGTACTTC; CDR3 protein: CASSLRLSYEQYF
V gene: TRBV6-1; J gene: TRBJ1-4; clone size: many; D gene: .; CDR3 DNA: TGTGCCAGCAGTGAAATCCGAGTTTTTCGGGAAAAACTGTTTTTT; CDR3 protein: CASSEIRVFREKLFF
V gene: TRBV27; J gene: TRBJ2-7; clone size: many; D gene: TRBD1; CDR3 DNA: TGTGCCAGCAGGCATGGGGACAGGGGGGCCTACGAGCAGTACTTC; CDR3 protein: CASRHGDRGAYEQYF
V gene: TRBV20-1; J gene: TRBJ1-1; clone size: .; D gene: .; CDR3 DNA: TGCAGTGCTAGTCCAGGGGTCAAGCCATTGAGGGACACTGAAGCTTTCTTT; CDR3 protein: CSASPGVKPLRDTEAFF
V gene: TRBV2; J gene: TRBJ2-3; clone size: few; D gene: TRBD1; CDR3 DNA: TGTGCCAGCAGTGAAGGGGACAGTCCTGGGGATACGCAGTATTTT; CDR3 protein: CASSEGDSPGDTQYF
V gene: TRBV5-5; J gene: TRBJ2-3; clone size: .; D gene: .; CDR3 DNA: TGTGCCAGCAGGCGGCGGCCCACAGATACGCAGTATTTT; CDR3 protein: CASRRRPTDTQYF
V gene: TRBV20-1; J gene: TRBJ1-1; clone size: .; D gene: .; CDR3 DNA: TGCAGTGCTAGAGAGGGCAGTGACACTGAAGCTTTCTTT; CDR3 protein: CSAREGSDTEAFF
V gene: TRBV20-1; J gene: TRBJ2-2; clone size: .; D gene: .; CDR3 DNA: TGCAGTGCTAGAGAAGGGGTCGGCACCGGGGAGCTGTTTTTT; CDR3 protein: CSAREGVGTGELFF
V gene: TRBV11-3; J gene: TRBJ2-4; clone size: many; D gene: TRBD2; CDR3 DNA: TGTGCCAGCAGCCCACAGATGGCGGGAGGGCCGCACATTCAGTACTTC; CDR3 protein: CASSPQMAGGPHIQYF
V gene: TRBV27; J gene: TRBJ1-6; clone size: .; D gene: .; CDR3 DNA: TGTGCCAGCAGTGCCCTGGGGAATTCACCCCTCCACTTT; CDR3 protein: CASSALGNSPLHF
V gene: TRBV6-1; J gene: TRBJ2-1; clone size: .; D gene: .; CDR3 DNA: TGTGCCAGCAGCCATGCGTGCTCCTACAATGAGCAGTTCTTC; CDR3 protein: CASSHACSYNEQFF
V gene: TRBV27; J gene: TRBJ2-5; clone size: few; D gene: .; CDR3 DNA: TGTGCCAGCAGTTTCGTGGGCGTGGAGGGAGAGACCCAGTACTTC; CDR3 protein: CASSFVGVEGETQYF
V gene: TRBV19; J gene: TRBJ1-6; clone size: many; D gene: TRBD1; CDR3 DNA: TGTGCCAGTAGTATAGAACCGACAGGGAAGGCGGCACCCCTCCACTTT; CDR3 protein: CASSIEPTGKAAPLHF
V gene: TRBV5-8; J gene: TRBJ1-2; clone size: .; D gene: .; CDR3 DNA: TGTGCCAGCAGCTCCGGGGGGGGTCGAGGTGTCTACACCTTC; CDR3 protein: CASSSGGGRGVYTF
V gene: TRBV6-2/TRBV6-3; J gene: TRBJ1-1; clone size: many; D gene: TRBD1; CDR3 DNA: TGTGCCAGCAGTTACAATACCGGGACAGGGCGCCGAACTTTCTTT; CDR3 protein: CASSYNTGTGRRTFF
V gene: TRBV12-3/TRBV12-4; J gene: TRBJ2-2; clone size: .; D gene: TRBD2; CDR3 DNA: TGTGCCACATGTTTGCGGGAGTCCACCGGGGAGGTGTTATTT; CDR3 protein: CATCLRESTGEVLF
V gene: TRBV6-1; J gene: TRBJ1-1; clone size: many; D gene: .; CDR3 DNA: TGTGCCAGCAGAAGCCTGAACACTGAAGCTTTCTTT; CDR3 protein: CASRSLNTEAFF
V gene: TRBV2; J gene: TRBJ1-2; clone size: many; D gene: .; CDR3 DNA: TGTGCCAGCAGTGGGGGGGCTCATGGCTACACCTTC; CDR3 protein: CASSGGAHGYTF
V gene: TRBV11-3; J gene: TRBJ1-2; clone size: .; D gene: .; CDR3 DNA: TGTGCCAGCAGCTTGGCAGAGATCTATGGCTACACCTTC; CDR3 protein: CASSLAEIYGYTF
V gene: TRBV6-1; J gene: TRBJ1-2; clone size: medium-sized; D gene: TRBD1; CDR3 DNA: TGTGCCAGCGGGACAGGGGGTGGCTACACCTTC; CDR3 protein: CASGTGGGYTF
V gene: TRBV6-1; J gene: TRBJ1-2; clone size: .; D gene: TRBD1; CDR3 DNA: TGTGCCAGCAGATGGGACAGGGAGTGGGATGGCTATACCTTC; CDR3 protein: CASRWDREWDGYTF
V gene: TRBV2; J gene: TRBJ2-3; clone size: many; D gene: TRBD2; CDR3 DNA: TGTGCCAGTAAGAGGGTAGCGGGGGGGCCAGATACGCAGTATTTT; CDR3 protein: CASKRVAGGPDTQYF
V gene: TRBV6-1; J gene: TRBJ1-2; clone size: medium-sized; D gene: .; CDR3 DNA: TGTGCCAGCAGAGCTCCGGGCTGGGGCGCGACTGGCTACACCTTC; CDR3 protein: CASRAPGWGATGYTF
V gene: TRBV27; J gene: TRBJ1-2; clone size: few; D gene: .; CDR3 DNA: TGTGCCAGCAGTTTGAGGATCACGACAGGACTCTATGGCTACACCTTC; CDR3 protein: CASSLRITTGLYGYTF
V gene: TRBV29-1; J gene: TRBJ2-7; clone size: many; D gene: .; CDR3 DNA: TGCAGCGTTCTTGAGGGGCCCTACGAGCAGTACTTC; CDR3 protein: CSVLEGPYEQYF
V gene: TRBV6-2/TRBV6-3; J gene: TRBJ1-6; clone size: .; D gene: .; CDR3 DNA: TGTGCCAGCAGTTACATTACCGGGACATCCGCGCTGGACTTCAATAATTCACCCCTCCACTTT; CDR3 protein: CASSYITGTSALDFNNSPLHF
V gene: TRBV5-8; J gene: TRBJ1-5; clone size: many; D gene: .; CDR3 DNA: TGTGCCAGCAGCTCACAGAACCAGCATTTT; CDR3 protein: CASSSQNQHF